Described below is a single T cell receptor beta chain sequence and its context. Its target is unknown. Together with a sample-barcoded 5' primer, a J-beta primer mix was included in a second PCR lasting 7 to 11 cycles. All samples gave at least 2.5 million CDR3-containing paired-end reads. TCRdb re-analysed the 5' RACE reads in MiXCR, keeping a single row per CDR3 protein. The sample lists about 1.6 million distinct CDR3 sequences, roughly 32% seen once, with roughly 10% in the top ten. The germline gives CDR1 MNHEY, CDR2 SMNVEV (reference sequence). This CDR3 has 17 amino acids. The data were obtained in a study of blood T cells in healthy people across ages. General study findings and limits: Observed TCR beta diversity showed a strong correlation with the percentage of naive T cells as measured by flow cytometry. The study could not conclusively compare naive and antigen-experienced cells, given its unsorted PBMCs.

The V call is TRBV27, the J call TRBJ2-5; D call uncertain. The J call may be wrong; the DNA end is better matched by TRBJ2-7. This clonotype was obtained from a woman aged 25-40 years in good health. The material sequenced was blood. The chain's CDR3 is CASSLPNEHSGDYEQYF. Here the CDR3 DNA reads TGTGCCAGCAGTTTACCCAATGAACATAGTGGGGATTACGAGCAGTACTTC.